This T cell receptor (beta chain) came from a study of metastatic and nonmetastatic thyroid tumors. Across the whole study: Samples came from malignant and benign thyroid patients, and repertoires were compared across blood and tumor or nodule tissue. Points from the study as a whole: Significantly higher TCR beta diversity was reportedly seen in malignant thyroid tumors than benign nodules, in blood and tumor.

Germline-derived CDR1 and CDR2 are DFQATT and SNEGSKA (reference sequence). The CDR3 has 14 residues. The V gene lost 6 bases and the J gene lost 0 bases, with 14 bases spanning the gap. This clone appeared many times. Its antigen is undetermined. TCRdb ran MiXCR on the PCR reads. The sample gives tens of thousands of clones, 9.5% to 13% of which show up once; about 9% is in the top ten. Patients had received no treatment of any kind before thyroid surgery. Sequences were obtained from blood. This clonotype was obtained from a male donor with papillary thyroid cancer or a benign thyroid nodule (not recorded which). Some clones in this sample may be carry-over from other donors' samples. V is TRBV20-1 and J is TRBJ1-2; weak D call: TRBD1 (5 bases). Here the CDR3 reads CSASSTTANYGYTF. The CDR3 coding sequence is TGCAGTGCCTCAAGTACGACAGCTAACTATGGCTACACCTTC.